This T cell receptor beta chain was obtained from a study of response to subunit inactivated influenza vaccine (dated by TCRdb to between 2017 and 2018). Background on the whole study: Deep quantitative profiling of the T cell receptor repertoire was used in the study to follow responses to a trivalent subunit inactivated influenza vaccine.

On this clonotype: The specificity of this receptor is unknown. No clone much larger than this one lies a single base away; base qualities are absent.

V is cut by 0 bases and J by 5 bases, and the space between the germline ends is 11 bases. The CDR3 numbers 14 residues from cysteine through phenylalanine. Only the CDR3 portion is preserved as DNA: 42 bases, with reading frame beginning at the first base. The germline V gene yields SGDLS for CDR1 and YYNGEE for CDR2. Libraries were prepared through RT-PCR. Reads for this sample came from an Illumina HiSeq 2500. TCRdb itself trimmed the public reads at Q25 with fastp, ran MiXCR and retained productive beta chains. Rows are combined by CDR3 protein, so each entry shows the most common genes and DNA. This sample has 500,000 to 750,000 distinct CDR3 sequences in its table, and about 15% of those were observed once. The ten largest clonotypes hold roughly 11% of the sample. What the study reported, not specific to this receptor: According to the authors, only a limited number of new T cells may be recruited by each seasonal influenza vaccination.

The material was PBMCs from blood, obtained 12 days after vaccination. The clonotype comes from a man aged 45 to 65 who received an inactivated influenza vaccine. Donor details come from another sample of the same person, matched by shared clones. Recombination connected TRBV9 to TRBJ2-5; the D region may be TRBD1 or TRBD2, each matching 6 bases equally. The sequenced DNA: TGTGCCAGCAGCGTAGGACAGGAGGGGGAGACCCAGTACTTC. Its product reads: CASSVGQEGETQYF.